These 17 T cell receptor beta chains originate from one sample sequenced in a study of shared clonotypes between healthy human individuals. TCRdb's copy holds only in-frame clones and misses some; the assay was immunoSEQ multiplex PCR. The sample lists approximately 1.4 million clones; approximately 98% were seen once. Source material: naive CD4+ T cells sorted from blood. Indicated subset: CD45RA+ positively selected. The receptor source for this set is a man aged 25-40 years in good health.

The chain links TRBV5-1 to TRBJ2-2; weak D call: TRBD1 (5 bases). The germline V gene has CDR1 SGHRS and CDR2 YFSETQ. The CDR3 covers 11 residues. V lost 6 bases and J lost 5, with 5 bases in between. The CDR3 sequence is CASKGTGELFF. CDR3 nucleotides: TGCGCCAGCAAGGGGACCGGGGAGCTGTTTTTT.

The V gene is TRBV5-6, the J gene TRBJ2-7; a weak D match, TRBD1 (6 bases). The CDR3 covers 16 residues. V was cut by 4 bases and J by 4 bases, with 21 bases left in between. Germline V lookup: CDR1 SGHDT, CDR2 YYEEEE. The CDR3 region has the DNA TGTGCCAGCAGCCCGTACTTAGCAGGGGTTACGTACGAGCAGTACTTC. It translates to CASSPYLAGVTYEQYF.

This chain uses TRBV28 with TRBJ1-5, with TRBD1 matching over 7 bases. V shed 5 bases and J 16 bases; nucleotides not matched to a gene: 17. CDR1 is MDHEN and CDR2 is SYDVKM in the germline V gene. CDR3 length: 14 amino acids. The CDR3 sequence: CASSLLPDGTVSHF. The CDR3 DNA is TGTGCCAGCAGTCTACTCCCAGATGGGACAGTCTCCCATTTT.

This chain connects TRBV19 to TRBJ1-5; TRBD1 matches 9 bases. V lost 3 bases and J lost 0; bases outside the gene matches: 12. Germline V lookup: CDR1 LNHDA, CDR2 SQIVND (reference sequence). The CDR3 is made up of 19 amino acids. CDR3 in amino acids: CASSMRVTGGSYSNQPQHF. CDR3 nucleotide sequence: TGTGCCAGTAGTATGCGGGTGACAGGGGGGTCGTATAGCAATCAGCCCCAGCATTTT.

The CDR3, as DNA: TGTGCCAGCAGCTTAGCCAATCTAGCACCGAGCTCCTACGAGCAGTACTTC. It translates to CASSLANLAPSSYEQYF. The rearrangement uses TRBV7-2 and TRBJ2-7, with D perhaps TRBD2 (5 bases). This CDR3 is built from 17 residues. Germline assignment: CDR1 SGHTA and CDR2 FQGNSA. Trimming took 0 bases from V and 0 from J, leaving 15 bases between them.

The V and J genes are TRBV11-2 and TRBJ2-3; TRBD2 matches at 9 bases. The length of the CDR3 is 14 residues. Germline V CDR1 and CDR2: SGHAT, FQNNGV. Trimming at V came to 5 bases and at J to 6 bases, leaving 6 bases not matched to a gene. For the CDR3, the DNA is TGTGCCAGCAGCGATAGCGGGAGCAGGGATACGCAGTATTTT. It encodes CASSDSGSRDTQYF.

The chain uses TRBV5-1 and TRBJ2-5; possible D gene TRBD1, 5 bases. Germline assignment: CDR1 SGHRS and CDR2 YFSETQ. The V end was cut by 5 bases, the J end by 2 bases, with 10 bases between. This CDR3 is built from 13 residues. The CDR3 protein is CASRTVPQETQYF. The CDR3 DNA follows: TGCGCCAGCAGGACAGTTCCACAAGAGACCCAGTACTTC. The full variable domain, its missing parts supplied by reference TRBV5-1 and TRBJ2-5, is KAGVTQTPRYLIKTRGQQVTLSCSPISGHRSVSWYQQTPGQGLQFLFEYFSETQRNKGNFPGRFSGRQFSNSRSEMNVSTLELGDSALYLCASRTVPQETQYFGPGTRLLVL.

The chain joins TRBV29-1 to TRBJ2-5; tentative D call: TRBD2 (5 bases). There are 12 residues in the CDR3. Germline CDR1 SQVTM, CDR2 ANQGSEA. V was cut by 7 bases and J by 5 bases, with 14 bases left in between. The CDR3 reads CSELDLRETQYF. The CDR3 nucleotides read TGCAGCGAACTAGATCTACGCGAGACCCAGTACTTC.

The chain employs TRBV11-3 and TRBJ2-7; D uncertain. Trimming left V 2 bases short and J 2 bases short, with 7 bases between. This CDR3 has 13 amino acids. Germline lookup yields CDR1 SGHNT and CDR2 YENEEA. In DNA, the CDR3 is TGTGCCAGCAGCTTATTTTCGACCTACGAGCAGTACTTC. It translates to CASSLFSTYEQYF.

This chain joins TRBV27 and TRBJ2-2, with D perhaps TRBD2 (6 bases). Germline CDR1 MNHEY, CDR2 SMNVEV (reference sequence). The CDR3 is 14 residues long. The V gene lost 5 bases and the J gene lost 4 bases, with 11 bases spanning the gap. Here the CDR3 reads CASSLGLSTGELFF. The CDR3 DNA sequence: TGTGCCAGCAGTCTGGGACTGAGCACCGGGGAGCTGTTTTTT.

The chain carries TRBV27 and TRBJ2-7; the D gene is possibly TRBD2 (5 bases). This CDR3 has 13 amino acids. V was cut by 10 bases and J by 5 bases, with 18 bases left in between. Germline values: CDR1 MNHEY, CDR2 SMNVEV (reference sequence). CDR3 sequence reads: CATSMRVADEQYF. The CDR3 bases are TGTGCCACCTCGATGCGGGTGGCGGACGAGCAGTACTTC.

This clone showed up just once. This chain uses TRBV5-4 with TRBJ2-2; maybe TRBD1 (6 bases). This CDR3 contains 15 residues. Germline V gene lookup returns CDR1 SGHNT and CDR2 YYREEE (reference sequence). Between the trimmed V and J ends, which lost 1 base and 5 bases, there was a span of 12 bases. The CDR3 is CASSLYRVGTGELFF. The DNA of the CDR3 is TGTGCCAGCAGCTTGTACAGGGTGGGAACCGGGGAGCTGTTTTTT.

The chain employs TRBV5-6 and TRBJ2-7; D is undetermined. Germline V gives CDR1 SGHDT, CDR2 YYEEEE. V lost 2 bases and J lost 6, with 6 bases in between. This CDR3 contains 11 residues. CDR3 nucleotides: TGTGCCAGCAGCTTTCTTTCCGAGCAGTACTTC. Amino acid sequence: CASSFLSEQYF.

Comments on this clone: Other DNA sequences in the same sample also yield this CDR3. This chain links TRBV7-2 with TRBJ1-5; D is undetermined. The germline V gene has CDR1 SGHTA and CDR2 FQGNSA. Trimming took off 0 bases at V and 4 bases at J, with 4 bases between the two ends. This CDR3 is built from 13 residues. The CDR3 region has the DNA TGTGCCAGCAGCTTAGCAGTGAATCAGCCCCAGCATTTT. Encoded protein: CASSLAVNQPQHF.

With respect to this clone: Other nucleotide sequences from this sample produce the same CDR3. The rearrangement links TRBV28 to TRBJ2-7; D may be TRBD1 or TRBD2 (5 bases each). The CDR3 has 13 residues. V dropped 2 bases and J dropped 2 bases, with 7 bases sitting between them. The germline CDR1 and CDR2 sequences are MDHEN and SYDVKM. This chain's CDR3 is CASSLPGPYEQYF. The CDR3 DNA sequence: TGTGCCAGCAGTTTACCGGGACCCTACGAGCAGTACTTC. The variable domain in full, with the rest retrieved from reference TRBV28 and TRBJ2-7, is DVKVTQSSRYLVKRTGEKVFLECVQDMDHENMFWYRQDPGLGLRLIYFSYDVKMKEKGDIPEGYSVSREKKERFSLILESASTNQTSMYLCASSLPGPYEQYFGPGTRLTVT.

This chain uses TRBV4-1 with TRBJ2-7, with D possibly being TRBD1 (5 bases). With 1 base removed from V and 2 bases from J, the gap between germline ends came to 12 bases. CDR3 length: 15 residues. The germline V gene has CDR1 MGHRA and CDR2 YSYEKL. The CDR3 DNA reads TGCGCCAGCAGCCAAGTATTGCCAGGGACCTACGAGCAGTACTTC. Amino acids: CASSQVLPGTYEQYF.

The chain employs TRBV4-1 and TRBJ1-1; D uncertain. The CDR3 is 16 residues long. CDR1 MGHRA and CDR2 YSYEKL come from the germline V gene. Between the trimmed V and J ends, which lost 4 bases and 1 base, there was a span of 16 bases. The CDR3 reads CASSPRLSAGNTEAFF. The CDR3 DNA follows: TGCGCCAGCAGCCCCAGACTTTCGGCAGGGAACACTGAAGCTTTCTTT.